These 10 T cell receptor beta chains share one sample of origin, sequenced in a study of glioma-infiltrating T cells. Using RNA template, CDR3s of TCR alpha and beta were amplified with iRepertoire arm-PCR. TCRdb processed the multiplex PCR reads anew with MiXCR; each CDR3 protein has one entry. The sample consists of about 140,000 distinct CDR3 sequences, approximately 39% of them appearing once. The sequenced sample was glioma tissue, nonneoplastic brain tissue, or PBMCs (not recorded which). The origin of the receptors is a human donor with low-grade glioma or glioblastoma, undergoing nonglioma brain surgery, or in good health (not recorded which).

The rearrangement links TRBV12-5 to TRBJ2-3, with D hard to call. V was cut by 2 bases and J by 4 bases, with 7 bases left in between. CDR3 length: 13 residues. Germline loops: CDR1 LGHNT, CDR2 FRNRAP. CDR3 sequence (DNA): TGTGCTAGTGGTTTGTCCGAAGCAGATACGCAGTATTTT. Protein: CASGLSEADTQYF.

The chain employs TRBV27 and TRBJ2-7, with D unclear. Trimming pared 6 bases from V and 4 bases from J, leaving 16 bases between. The CDR3 loop spans 14 amino acids. Germline values: CDR1 MNHEY, CDR2 SMNVEV (reference sequence). The CDR3 DNA reads TGTGCCAGCAGCCAAACAAACCTGGGATACGAGCAGTACTTC. Its translation: CASSQTNLGYEQYF.

The V gene is TRBV28, the J gene TRBJ2-1; D not resolved. The V end was cut by 7 bases, the J end by 1 base, with 14 bases between. Germline V lookup: CDR1 MDHEN, CDR2 SYDVKM. There are 15 residues in the CDR3. The DNA of the CDR3 is TGTGCCAGCATGTTTGCGGTTGGATCCTACAATGAGCAGTTCTTC. Amino acid sequence: CASMFAVGSYNEQFF.

The chain recombines TRBV12-3 or TRBV12-4 with TRBJ1-4; 9 bases are shared with TRBD1. V lost 5 bases to trimming and J lost 8 bases; unmatched junction nucleotides: 3. The CDR3 extends over 13 amino acids. CDR3 loop: CASSDDRGEKLFF. In DNA form, the CDR3 reads TGTGCCAGCAGTGACGACAGGGGGGAAAAACTGTTTTTT.

A single count supports this clonotype. This chain connects TRBV12-3 or TRBV12-4 to TRBJ1-2; possible D gene TRBD1, 5 bases. The CDR3 extends over 14 amino acids. The V and J ends lost 7 bases and 5 bases respectively, with 17 bases between them. The CDR3 spells CASNIAGTKYGYTF. The CDR3 DNA is TGTGCCAGCAACATTGCCGGGACGAAGTATGGCTACACCTTC.

The rearrangement joins TRBV7-8 to TRBJ2-3; D not certain. The CDR3 totals 12 residues. Trimming stripped 6 bases from V and 5 bases from J, with 9 bases between. Germline V CDR1 and CDR2: SGHVS, FQNEAQ. As DNA, the CDR3 is TGTGCCAGCAGTCCTCTTGGAGATACGCAGTATTTT. It yields the protein CASSPLGDTQYF.

The sample holds a few counts of this clonotype. This chain uses TRBV20-1 with TRBJ1-5; 8 bases line up with TRBD1. With V trimmed by 7 bases and J by 4 bases, 6 bases remained unmatched. CDR1 DFQATT and CDR2 SNEGSKA come from the germline V gene (reference sequence). The CDR3 is 13 amino acids. The CDR3 region is CSGRGDRNQPQHF. The CDR3 DNA sequence: TGCAGTGGTAGGGGGGACAGGAATCAGCCCCAGCATTTT.

In the case of this clonotype: The junction does not match germline at one end; this may be a read error. CDR3 amino acids: CASSNRNSGNTVYF. As DNA, the CDR3 is TGTGCCAGCAGCAACAGGAACTCTGGAAACACCGTATATTTT. The rearrangement links TRBV7-9 to TRBJ1-3, with D possibly being TRBD1 (5 bases). The CDR3 sequence is 14 residues long. Germline CDR1 SEHNR, CDR2 FQNEAQ (reference sequence). The full variable domain, its missing parts supplied by reference TRBV7-9 and TRBJ1-3, is DTGVSQNPRHKITKRGQNVTFRCDPISEHNRLYWYRQTLGQGPEFLTYFQNEAQLEKSRLLSDRFSAERPKGSFSTLEIQRTEQGDSAMYLCASSNRNSGNTVYFGEGSWLTVV.

The CDR3 spells CASRLDLNTEAFF. The CDR3 DNA reads as TGTGCCAGCAGACTCGACCTGAACACTGAAGCTTTCTTT. V gene TRBV7-2 combines with J gene TRBJ1-1, with D unclear. This CDR3 has 13 residues. In germline, CDR1 is SGHTA, CDR2 FQGNSA. Trimming removed 6 bases at V and 0 bases at J, with 8 bases between.

Remarks on this clonotype: An end of the junction differs from the germline gene, which may be a read error. The chain couples TRBV28 to TRBJ1-1; D is uncertain. In germline, CDR1 is MDHEN, CDR2 SYDVKM. The CDR3 spans 13 residues. This CDR3 reads CAISESLFTEAFF. Here the CDR3 DNA reads TGTGCCATCAGTGAGTCGTTATTCACTGAAGCTTTCTTT.